This T cell receptor (beta chain) was documented in a study of chemoradiotherapy in HPV16-positive cancers. Broader study findings: HPV-responsive T-cell expansion during chemoradiotherapy was linked to improved recurrence-free survival in HPV16-positive patients.

Using immunoSEQ multiplex PCR, the repertoire was profiled, and TCRdb retains in-frame clones only, with some absent. The sample has about 7,900 clones, less than 80% seen once. On this clone itself: Antigen specificity is unknown.

This CDR3 contains 11 residues. Germline lookup yields CDR1 LNHDA and CDR2 SQIVND (reference sequence). V gave up 10 bases and J gave up 2 bases, with 8 bases separating them. The sequence was collected from a human donor with HPV-associated anogenital cancer. The chain has TRBV19 and TRBJ1-2; D not certain. The specimen was obtained from a patient who underwent chemoradiotherapy. The CDR3 sequence is CATPDNYGYTF. CDR3 sequence (DNA): TGTGCCACTCCCGACAACTATGGCTACACCTTC. Together with reference TRBV19 and TRBJ1-2, the CDR3 gives the full variable domain: DGGITQSPKYLFRKEGQNVTLSCEQNLNHDAMYWYRQDPGQGLRLIYYSQIVNDFQKGDIAEGYSVSREKKESFPLTVTSAQKNPTAFYLCATPDNYGYTFGSGTRLTVV.